The 15 T cell receptor beta chains reported below all come from one sample, sequenced in a study of blood T cell repertoires in COVID-19. Assay: immunoSEQ multiplex PCR; the TCRdb copy retains only in-frame clones and omits some. The sample consists of a few hundred thousand clones, 80% to 90% of them appearing once. The material sequenced was PBMCs or T cells enriched from blood (not recorded which). These receptor sequences come from a woman aged 25 to 39 who had recovered from COVID-19.

The chain links TRBV5-1 to TRBJ2-7; 7 positions match TRBD1. Unmatched junction bases numbered 11, after V lost 2 bases and J lost 3 bases. The length of the CDR3 is 16 residues. Per the germline V gene, CDR1 is SGHRS and CDR2 is YFSETQ. Here the CDR3 DNA reads TGCGCCAGCAGCTTTCGCCGGGACAGCTTATTCTACGAGCAGTACTTC. Translated, it gives CASSFRRDSLFYEQYF.

This clone was detected only once. The CDR3 spells CASSRQVSNQPQHF. Here the CDR3 DNA reads TGTGCCAGTAGTCGACAGGTTAGCAATCAGCCCCAGCATTTT. The genes are TRBV19 and TRBJ1-5; perhaps TRBD1 as D (6 bases). V shed 5 bases and J shed 0 bases, with 8 bases lying between them. The CDR3 loop spans 14 amino acids. The germline CDR1 and CDR2 sequences are LNHDA and SQIVND (reference sequence).

This clone was picked up one time. This chain joins TRBV28 and TRBJ1-5; 8 positions match TRBD1. This CDR3 has 14 amino acids. Germline trimming cut 6 bases from V and 6 bases from J; bases unmatched to any gene: 7. Germline CDR1 reads MDHEN; CDR2 reads SYDVKM. This CDR3 is CASRLEQGGQPQHF. The CDR3 DNA is TGTGCCAGCAGACTCGAACAGGGGGGTCAGCCCCAGCATTTT.

Remarks on this clone: The sample has other DNA sequences that encode this CDR3 too. The CDR3 loop is CASSQFGSNEQFF. The CDR3 DNA reads as TGTGCCAGCAGCCAATTCGGTAGTAATGAGCAGTTCTTC. This chain connects TRBV16 to TRBJ2-1; unclear D gene. CDR3 size: 13 residues. Germline V gene data show CDR1 as KGHSY and CDR2 as FQNENV. Trimming removed 1 base at V and 7 bases at J, with 8 bases between.

This clone was counted once. The genes are TRBV30 and TRBJ2-3; D call uncertain. This CDR3 comprises 16 residues. Germline V gene sequence: CDR1 GTSNPN, CDR2 SVGIG (reference sequence). Trimming left V 3 bases short and J 2 bases short, with 18 bases between. The CDR3 loop is CAWSTIGAVSTDTQYF. The CDR3 DNA is TGTGCCTGGAGCACCATTGGTGCAGTGTCCACAGATACGCAGTATTTT. Full variable domain (missing parts from reference TRBV30 and TRBJ2-3): SQTIHQWPATLVQPVGSPLSLECTVEGTSNPNLYWYRQAAGRGLQLLFYSVGIGQISSEVPQNLSASRPQDRQFILSSKKLLLSDSGFYLCAWSTIGAVSTDTQYFGPGTRLTVL.

The count of this clone is one. V gene TRBV6-5 combines with J gene TRBJ2-7; the D gene is possibly TRBD1 (5 bases). V lost 0 bases and J 2 bases, leaving 8 bases between the germline ends. Germline V lookup: CDR1 MNHEY, CDR2 SVGAGI. This CDR3 contains 14 residues. The CDR3 sequence is CASSYSKQAYEQYF. The DNA of the CDR3 is TGTGCCAGCAGTTACTCGAAACAGGCCTACGAGCAGTACTTC.

This clone was seen only once. This chain connects TRBV4-2 to TRBJ1-1; the match to TRBD1 covers 7 bases. There are 16 residues in the CDR3. V was clipped by 0 bases and J by 0 bases; unmatched bases: 4. CDR1 is LGHNA, CDR2 YNFKEQ, per germline. CDR3 sequence (DNA): TGTGCCAGCAGCCAAGACTGGGACAGCTTGAACACTGAAGCTTTCTTT. Translating gives CASSQDWDSLNTEAFF.

V and J are TRBV24-1 and TRBJ2-3; 8 bases line up with TRBD2. Germline-derived CDR1 and CDR2 are KGHDR and SFDVKD. J was trimmed by 0 bases and V by 0 bases; bases with no gene match: 10. The CDR3 length is 19 residues. CDR3 protein: CATSDLVPRASGSTDTQYF. DNA of the CDR3: TGTGCCACCAGTGATTTGGTACCACGGGCTAGCGGGAGCACAGATACGCAGTATTTT.

The V call is TRBV7-9, the J call TRBJ1-4; D ambiguous. CDR3 length equals 11 residues. The germline V and J ends were trimmed by 8 bases and 8 bases, with 9 bases remaining between them. From germline, CDR1 is SEHNR and CDR2 FQNEAQ (reference sequence). The CDR3 DNA reads TGTGCCAGCCGACGAGGCGAAAAACTGTTTTTT. Protein product: CASRRGEKLFF.

The chain links TRBV7-9 to TRBJ1-2; TRBD1 is a possible D gene (5 bases). Between the trimmed V and J ends, which lost 3 bases and 8 bases, there was a span of 25 bases. CDR1 is SEHNR, CDR2 FQNEAQ, per germline (reference sequence). The CDR3 is made up of 17 amino acids. CDR3 sequence: CASSLRRADTGFGGYTF. DNA for the CDR3: TGTGCCAGCAGCTTGCGGCGAGCAGATACAGGCTTTGGAGGCTACACCTTC.

This clone was detected once. V is TRBV19 and J is TRBJ1-5; the D is unclear. V was trimmed by 4 bases and J by 2 bases, leaving 9 bases between them. CDR1 is LNHDA, CDR2 SQIVND, per germline (reference sequence). This CDR3 has 14 residues. This chain's CDR3 is CASSKRAGNQPQHF. In DNA, the CDR3 is TGTGCCAGTAGTAAGAGGGCTGGCAATCAGCCCCAGCATTTT.

The chain's CDR3 is CASSFTGGSNQPQHF. The CDR3 DNA reads as TGTGCCAGCAGTTTTACAGGGGGTAGCAATCAGCCCCAGCATTTT. The genes are TRBV28 and TRBJ1-5, with 8 bases lining up with TRBD1. Germline CDR1 is MDHEN and CDR2 is SYDVKM. The CDR3 extends over 15 amino acids. The V segment lost 3 bases and the J segment 0 bases; nucleotides outside the gene matches: 1.

V is TRBV12-3 or TRBV12-4 and J is TRBJ1-5; 7 bases agree with TRBD1. CDR3 length equals 13 residues. The junction had 6 bases not matched to a gene; V was cut back by 6 bases and J by 7 bases. CDR3 residues: CASRGTESQPQHF. The DNA for the CDR3 is TGTGCCAGCAGGGGGACAGAGTCACAGCCCCAGCATTTT.

In its sample, this clone was seen a few times. The CDR3 coding sequence is TGTGCCAGCAGCCAAGCCCGGCGGGGGCGAGGAAACACCATATATTTT. Translating gives CASSQARRGRGNTIYF. The rearrangement links TRBV3-1 (or the pseudogene TRBV3-2) to TRBJ1-3; D is perhaps TRBD1 (6 bases). In germline, CDR1 is LGHDT, CDR2 YNNKEL (reference sequence). This CDR3 contains 16 residues. V was trimmed by 1 base and J by 4 bases, leaving 14 bases between them.

The chain has TRBV7-2 and TRBJ1-2, with 11 bases aligning to TRBD1. CDR1 and CDR2 (germline): SGHTA, FQGNSA. The CDR3 covers 14 residues. J lost 7 bases, V lost 1 base, and 2 bases had no gene match. CDR3 nucleotides: TGTGCCAGCAGCTTAGGGACAGGGGGCGGTGGCTACACCTTC. Translated, it gives CASSLGTGGGGYTF. The entire variable domain, with the rest obtained from reference TRBV7-2 and TRBJ1-2, is as follows: GAGVSQSPSNKVTEKGKDVELRCDPISGHTALYWYRQSLGQGLEFLIYFQGNSAPDKSGLPSDRFSAERTGGSVSTLTIQRTQQEDSAVYLCASSLGTGGGGYTFGSGTRLTVV.